Listed here is a single TCR beta chain. Its target is not known. This sample stems from a study of cytomegalovirus exposure and HLA in healthy donors. The overall study: Some 85 million unique TCRs, all from HLA-typed donors, were included in an early release of the data. Study-wide results and limits: HLA alleles showed associations with 16,951 TCR beta sequences in a later analysis, at a 0.05 false discovery rate. Certain indistinguishable V segments, among them TRBV6-2 and TRBV6-3, were excluded.

With V trimmed by 7 bases and J by 7 bases, 5 bases remained unmatched. From germline, CDR1 is DFQATT and CDR2 SNEGSKA (reference sequence). The CDR3 spans 11 residues. The PCR used 60 Vbeta and 13 Jbeta primers. The assay was immunoSEQ multiplex PCR, and TCRdb's table has in-frame clones only and misses some. The sample carries about 50,000 clones, 72% recorded once. The specimen was PBMCs. The chain uses TRBV20-1 and TRBJ2-3, with 7 bases matching TRBD1. The TCR was taken from a woman between 45 and 60 years old in good health and CMV-seronegative. The CDR3 nucleotides read TGCAGTGAGAACAGGGGACATACGCAGTATTTT. Translation: CSENRGHTQYF.